This T cell receptor beta chain originates from a study of cytotoxic CD8 clonotypes in ibrutinib-treated CLL. Study background: Median treatment time before response sampling was 12 months, range 6 to 36. Findings and limits, study-wide: Treatment saw public clonotypes, which were uncommon, either contract or stay stable.

In the case of this clone: Its antigen remains unknown.

Clones were sequenced by immunoSEQ multiplex PCR, and TCRdb holds only the in-frame ones, with some missing. The repertoire consists of about 120,000 clones, with more than 55% occurring once and the leading ten covering 37%. The CDR3 has 15 amino acids. Losses at the gene ends were 0 bases for V and 4 bases for J; bases not matched to a gene: 5. Germline V gives CDR1 SGHRS, CDR2 YFSETQ. The sequence was collected from a human donor with chronic lymphocytic leukemia. Sequencing used PBMCs, obtained after 24 months of ibrutinib treatment. The V gene is TRBV5-1, the J gene TRBJ1-2; 8 bases line up with TRBD1. The CDR3 DNA reads TGCGCCAGCAGCTTGGAAGGACAGGGCTTCTATGGCTACACCTTC. Its translation: CASSLEGQGFYGYTF.